The clone carrying this T cell receptor (beta chain) was picked up many times. No antigen is known for it. MiXCR, run by TCRdb on the reads, gives a single entry per CDR3 protein. Of about 770,000 distinct CDR3 sequences in the sample, 25% to 30% were seen once. CDR3 size: 13 residues. V lost 1 base and J 4 bases, leaving 6 bases between the germline ends. Germline loops: CDR1 SGHVS, CDR2 FQNEAQ. These data come from a study of T cell repertoires in cytomegalovirus infection. In the study overall: The study used recently identified HLA-C-restricted and well-studied HLA-B-restricted CMV epitopes.

Study conclusions and caveats: The cumulative frequency of public TCR beta families identified carriers of CMV plus the relevant HLA. HLA-C-restricted CMV clonotypes gave the most frequent clonotype in two of eight donors.

This chain connects TRBV7-8 to TRBJ2-3; D unresolved. The sequence was obtained from a human donor in good health (CMV status not recorded). Some clones in this sample may be carry-over from other donors' samples. The sample was cultured CD8+ T cells from PBMCs, taken from culture after CMV antigen stimulation. CDR3 protein: CASSLEVADTQYF. The CDR3 DNA reads as TGTGCCAGCAGCTTAGAGGTAGCAGATACGCAGTATTTT.